This T cell receptor beta chain was obtained from a study of T cell changes during pregnancy in multiple sclerosis. Sequencing used immunoSEQ multiplex PCR; TCRdb keeps in-frame clones, though not all of them. In the table there are about 120,000 clones, 93% of which are singletons. This CDR3 has 13 residues. The ends lost 9 bases at V and 1 base at J; junction bases unmatched: 5. CDR1 and CDR2 from the germline V gene are MDHEN and SYDVKM. The chain is built from TRBV28 and TRBJ1-2; 7 nucleotides match TRBD1. The receptor comes from a female donor with multiple sclerosis, enrolled in a pregnancy study. The sample in question was peripheral blood, obtained before pregnancy. In DNA form, the CDR3 reads TGTGCCAGTAGACAGGGAAATAACTATGGCTACACCTTC. This codes for CASRQGNNYGYTF.